One sample yielded the 31 T cell receptor beta chains listed below, sequenced in a study of T cell repertoires in cytomegalovirus infection. TCRdb itself ran the reads through MiXCR, one entry per CDR3 protein. The sample contains roughly 100,000 distinct CDR3 sequences, approximately 15% of which appear only once. Sequencing used PBMCs. The receptor set was obtained from a human donor in good health (CMV status not recorded). Some clones in this sample may be carry-over from other donors' samples.

J is TRBJ2-4 and V is TRBV6-1; 12 bases align to TRBD2. V shed 5 bases and J 3 bases; nucleotides not matched to a gene: 2. Germline values: CDR1 MNHNS, CDR2 SASEGT. The CDR3 totals 15 residues. CDR3 nucleotide sequence: TGTGCCAGCAGTAAGACTAGCGGGGGCAAAAACATTCAGTACTTC. This sequence encodes CASSKTSGGKNIQYF.

This clonotype was counted only a few times. The chain recombines TRBV7-2 with TRBJ1-1; D not certain. The germline V and J ends were trimmed by 7 bases and 4 bases, with 19 bases remaining between them. The V gene's germline CDR1 is SGHTA and CDR2 FQGNSA. CDR3 length: 15 amino acids. CDR3 sequence (DNA): TGTGCCAGCACCCCGCGTCCGGGTAGGGCCACTGAAGCTTTCTTT. Protein product: CASTPRPGRATEAFF.

The V gene is TRBV29-1, the J gene TRBJ1-2; D gene ambiguous. This CDR3 has 13 residues. CDR1 is SQVTM, CDR2 ANQGSEA, per germline. The ends were cut back, 4 bases at V and 2 bases at J, with 11 bases in the middle. The chain's CDR3 is CSVGAGGNYGYTF. For the CDR3, the DNA is TGCAGCGTTGGGGCGGGTGGAAACTATGGCTACACCTTC.

The rearrangement links TRBV7-9 to TRBJ1-1; maybe TRBD1 (5 bases). V lost 2 bases and J 11 bases, leaving 6 bases between the germline ends. The V gene's germline CDR1 is SEHNR and CDR2 FQNEAQ (reference sequence). CDR3 size: 10 residues. This CDR3 reads CASSLNRAFF. The DNA of the CDR3 is TGTGCCAGCAGCTTAAACAGGGCTTTCTTT.

The rearrangement links TRBV2 to TRBJ2-2; TRBD2 is a possible D gene (5 bases). Trimming left V 2 bases short and J 2 bases short, with 15 bases between. CDR1 is SNHLY, CDR2 FYNNEI, per germline. The CDR3 consists of 17 residues. The CDR3: CASSERVPGSNTGELFF. The CDR3, as DNA: TGTGCCAGCAGTGAAAGGGTACCGGGAAGCAACACCGGGGAGCTGTTTTTT.

Comment on this clonotype: A much more abundant neighbour one base away suggests this may be a read error. This sequence joins TRBV6-8 and TRBJ2-5; 7 positions agree with TRBD2. The CDR3 contains 13 residues. The germline V gene has CDR1 MNHGY and CDR2 SAAAGT. V gave up 8 bases and J gave up 3 bases; unmatched junction bases: 6. This CDR3 is CASEGGRKETQYF. CDR3 sequence (DNA): TGTGCCAGCGAGGGAGGGAGGAAAGAGACCCAGTACTTC.

This clonotype was recorded many times. V and J are TRBV7-6 and TRBJ2-2, with D maybe TRBD1 (6 bases). The length of the CDR3 is 18 residues. Trimming took off 5 bases at V and 4 bases at J, with 23 bases between the two ends. From germline, CDR1 is SGHVS and CDR2 FNYEAQ. The CDR3 spells CASSPPGGGQIRTGELFF. The CDR3 DNA follows: TGTGCCAGCAGCCCCCCAGGAGGCGGACAGATACGCACCGGGGAGCTGTTTTTT.

This chain links TRBV6-1 with TRBJ1-1; no definite D call. CDR3 size: 14 residues. Germline V gene lookup returns CDR1 MNHNS and CDR2 SASEGT. Trimming pared 2 bases from V and 4 bases from J, leaving 11 bases between. The DNA for the CDR3 is TGTGCCAGCAGTGAAAGAGACTGGGGCACTGAAGCTTTCTTT. Translation gives CASSERDWGTEAFF.

This clonotype was seen ten or more times. The chain joins TRBV7-9 to TRBJ1-2; 12 bases fit TRBD1. Germline values: CDR1 SEHNR, CDR2 FQNEAQ (reference sequence). V gave up 3 bases and J gave up 4 bases; unmatched junction bases: 0. This CDR3 comprises 14 residues. The CDR3 loop is CASSLGQGAYGYTF. The CDR3 region has the DNA TGTGCCAGCAGCTTGGGACAGGGGGCCTATGGCTACACCTTC.

The J gene is TRBJ2-1, the V gene TRBV29-1, with 7 bases identical to TRBD1. CDR1 SQVTM and CDR2 ANQGSEA come from the germline V gene. The junction had 3 bases not matched to a gene; V was cut back by 7 bases and J by 6 bases. The CDR3 covers 11 residues. The CDR3 DNA reads as TGCAGCGCAACAGGGGTCAATGAGCAGTTCTTC. Its protein product is CSATGVNEQFF.

In this sample, this clonotype turned up once. The chain employs TRBV2 and TRBJ2-3, with D possibly called TRBD1 or TRBD2 (5 bases each). V was clipped by 5 bases and J by 1 base, with 13 bases between them. Germline assignment: CDR1 SNHLY and CDR2 FYNNEI. CDR3 length equals 15 residues. The CDR3 reads CASSSRDHRTDTQYF. CDR3 nucleotide sequence: TGTGCCAGCAGTAGCCGGGACCACCGCACAGATACGCAGTATTTT.

A single count supports this clonotype. The chain joins TRBV29-1 to TRBJ2-3; D is undetermined. The CDR3 is 11 residues long. The germline V gene has CDR1 SQVTM and CDR2 ANQGSEA. The V end lost 5 bases, the J end lost 4 bases, and 7 bases lay between the germline ends. The CDR3 loop is CSVPTSDTQYF. DNA for the CDR3: TGCAGCGTTCCGACATCAGATACGCAGTATTTT.

At least ten counts were recorded for this clonotype. The chain links TRBV7-2 to TRBJ1-1; D may be TRBD1 (5 bases). V shed 3 bases and J shed 5 bases, with 13 bases lying between them. The germline gives CDR1 SGHTA, CDR2 FQGNSA. The CDR3 spans 14 residues. CDR3: CASSFPGEGTEAFF. In nucleotides, the CDR3 is TGTGCCAGCAGCTTTCCTGGTGAGGGGACTGAAGCTTTCTTT.

To note about this clonotype: A much larger clone differs by one base, so this may be a read error. The chain uses TRBV7-2 and TRBJ1-6; D not certain. Germline assignment: CDR1 SGHTA and CDR2 FQGNSA. The CDR3 sequence is 15 residues long. The CDR3 loop reads CDSSLSGVMLRPLHF. CDR3 coding DNA: TGTGACAGCAGCTTGAGTGGAGTTATGTTGAGGCCCCTCCACTTT.

The chain couples TRBV29-1 to TRBJ1-2, with D hard to call. V lost 4 bases and J 4 bases, leaving 7 bases between the germline ends. CDR3 length: 11 residues. Per the germline V gene, CDR1 is SQVTM and CDR2 is ANQGSEA. The CDR3 coding sequence is TGCAGCGTTGTGACCCCCTATGGCTACACCTTC. Residues: CSVVTPYGYTF.

J is TRBJ2-5 and V is TRBV18, with TRBD1 matching over 7 bases. V dropped 8 bases and J dropped 4; count of bases not matched to a gene: 7. The germline V gene has CDR1 KGHSH and CDR2 LQKENI. This CDR3 comprises 13 residues. The CDR3 region has the DNA TGTGCCAGCACACTTACAGGGGCAGAGACCCAGTACTTC. This translates into CASTLTGAETQYF.

This rearrangement joins TRBV20-1 to TRBJ2-7; tentatively, D is TRBD2 (6 bases). Between the trimmed V and J ends, which lost 6 bases and 5 bases, there was a span of 17 bases. The CDR3 has 13 amino acids. CDR1 is DFQATT and CDR2 is SNEGSKA in the germline V gene (reference sequence). The CDR3 here is CSASGGEVDEQYF. The CDR3 DNA reads as TGCAGTGCGAGCGGCGGGGAGGTCGACGAGCAGTACTTC.

At least ten counts were recorded for this clonotype. This chain joins TRBV7-6 and TRBJ2-6; perhaps TRBD1 as D (6 bases). CDR3 length equals 16 residues. Germline CDR1 and CDR2: SGHVS and FNYEAQ. Trimming left V 3 bases short and J 0 bases short, with 9 bases between. The CDR3 region is CASSLDRTSGANVLTF. Here the CDR3 DNA reads TGTGCCAGCAGCTTGGACAGAACCTCTGGGGCCAACGTCCTGACTTTC.

By frequency in the sample, this clonotype is medium-sized (0.01 to 0.1%). The chain joins TRBV7-2 to TRBJ2-2, with D unclear. Looked up from germline, CDR1 is SGHTA and CDR2 is FQGNSA. The V end was cut by 3 bases, the J end by 6 bases, with 2 bases between. The CDR3 contains 11 residues. The CDR3 spells CASSFAGELFF. DNA for the CDR3: TGTGCCAGCAGCTTCGCCGGGGAGCTGTTTTTT.

This clonotype was recorded many times. The rearrangement uses TRBV7-8 and TRBJ1-5; 7 bases are a match to TRBD1. The germline V gene encodes CDR1 SGHVS and CDR2 FQNEAQ. This CDR3 is built from 15 residues. V lost 1 base, J lost 2 bases, and 2 bases stayed unmatched. The CDR3 is CASSLGDRGNQPQHF. The CDR3 DNA reads as TGTGCCAGCAGCTTAGGAGACAGGGGCAATCAGCCCCAGCATTTT.

Ten or more counts support this clonotype. The V call is TRBV24-1, the J call TRBJ2-1; D is uncertain. The CDR3 is 18 amino acids. Deletions cut 3 bases from V and 0 bases from J, with 17 bases between. Germline V gene sequence: CDR1 KGHDR, CDR2 SFDVKD. Here the CDR3 DNA reads TGTGCCACCAGTGATGGGGAAAAGAACCTCGTCTCCTACAATGAGCAGTTCTTC. Amino acid sequence: CATSDGEKNLVSYNEQFF.

This clonotype appeared a few times. This sequence joins TRBV20-1 and TRBJ2-1; the D gene is possibly TRBD2 (5 bases). CDR3 length equals 12 residues. Germline CDR1 reads DFQATT; CDR2 reads SNEGSKA (reference sequence). Trimming removed 5 bases at V and 7 bases at J, with 12 bases between. CDR3 amino acids: CSASDLGNEQFF. The DNA for the CDR3 is TGCAGTGCTTCGGACTTAGGGAATGAGCAGTTCTTC.

The chain carries TRBV29-1 and TRBJ2-3; D is unclear. The CDR3 extends over 12 amino acids. V shed 4 bases and J shed 2 bases, with 7 bases lying between them. The germline V gene has CDR1 SQVTM and CDR2 ANQGSEA. CDR3 in amino acids: CSVATATDTQYF. The CDR3, as DNA: TGCAGCGTTGCAACCGCCACAGATACGCAGTATTTT.

There are many counts of this clonotype. CDR3 nucleotides: TGTGCCAGCAGCCTGCGCAGGGGGCAAGCCAAAAACATTCAGTACTTC. Residues: CASSLRRGQAKNIQYF. This sequence joins TRBV7-9 and TRBJ2-4; 8 bases are shared with TRBD1. The V gene end was trimmed by 5 bases and the J gene end by 0 bases; junction bases not matched to a gene: 6. The CDR3 has 16 amino acids. Germline V lookup: CDR1 SEHNR, CDR2 FQNEAQ (reference sequence).

This clonotype was recorded many times. J is TRBJ2-1 and V is TRBV28, with 7 bases lining up with TRBD1. Germline lookup yields CDR1 MDHEN and CDR2 SYDVKM. This CDR3 is built from 15 residues. Trimming cost V 3 bases and J 6 bases; bases outside gene matches: 8. The CDR3 nucleotides read TGTGCCAGCAGTTTTGTGGGGGCAGGGGGCAATGAGCAGTTCTTC. Encoded protein: CASSFVGAGGNEQFF.

This clonotype was detected many times. This chain joins TRBV28 and TRBJ2-7, with TRBD1 identical over 11 bases. The CDR3 is 18 residues long. The junction had 14 bases not matched to a gene; V was cut back by 5 bases and J by 2 bases. Germline V gene sequence: CDR1 MDHEN, CDR2 SYDVKM. In nucleotides, the CDR3 is TGTGCCAGCAGTCCCCCGAGGACAGGGGGCGGAAAACCCTACGAGCAGTACTTC. Its translation: CASSPPRTGGGKPYEQYF.

About this clonotype itself: Since a much larger clone is just one base distant, this may be a read error. The V and J genes are TRBV12-3 or TRBV12-4 and TRBJ1-6; 8 bases map to TRBD1. The V and J ends lost 8 bases and 7 bases, in that order; junction bases with no gene match: 10. The CDR3 loop spans 15 amino acids. The CDR3 DNA follows: TGTGCCAGCGGTATCGGACAGGGAGGGAATTCACCCCTCCACTTT. It specifies CASGIGQGGNSPLHF.

V usage is TRBV28 and J usage is TRBJ1-2; D not certain. Trimming left V 7 bases short and J 6 bases short, with 15 bases between. The CDR3 consists of 13 residues. CDR1 MDHEN and CDR2 SYDVKM come from the germline V gene. The CDR3 region has the DNA TGTGCCAGCACCCCAGGCAGTTTCCATGGCTACACCTTC. Its protein product is CASTPGSFHGYTF.

This clonotype was detected ten times or more. The gene calls are TRBV6-2 or TRBV6-3 and TRBJ1-5, with a possible D match to TRBD1 (6 bases). In germline, CDR1 is MNHEY, CDR2 SVGEGT. The CDR3 extends over 15 amino acids. V was trimmed by 5 bases and J by 1 base, leaving 12 bases between them. The CDR3 here is CASSTTGLSNQPQHF. In DNA form, the CDR3 reads TGTGCCAGCAGTACCACAGGGTTGAGCAATCAGCCCCAGCATTTT.

This clonotype was observed a few times. The chain is built from TRBV11-2 and TRBJ1-6; D is possibly TRBD1 (6 bases). CDR3 size: 14 residues. V was shortened by 1 base and J by 9 bases, with 10 bases between the two germline ends. Germline-derived CDR1 and CDR2 are SGHAT and FQNNGV. The CDR3 coding sequence is TGTGCCAGCAGCTTAGTAGTCAGGGGTTCACCCCTCCACTTT. Translation gives CASSLVVRGSPLHF.

In this sample, this clonotype turned up a few times. The rearrangement joins TRBV7-9 to TRBJ2-5; D possibly uses TRBD1 or TRBD2 (6 bases each). CDR1 is SEHNR, CDR2 FQNEAQ, per germline (reference sequence). V was trimmed by 7 bases and J by 3 bases, leaving 12 bases between them. This CDR3 spans 13 amino acids. DNA of the CDR3: TGTGCCAGCAAAGGAGGGGGTAAAGAGACCCAGTACTTC. It yields the protein CASKGGGKETQYF.